This T cell receptor beta chain emerged from a study of regulatory T cells in long-lasting Graves disease. In this sample, this clonotype turned up many times. HTBI primers from iRepertoire and Arm-PCR of CDR3 regions yielded the TCR beta libraries. TCRdb analysed the multiplex PCR reads with MiXCR anew, one entry per CDR3 protein. In the table there are more than 350,000 distinct CDR3 sequences, about 21% of which are singletons. Time point: persistent/refractory GD, antithyroid drugs over 5 years with positive TRAb. The TCR library used RNA extracted from PBMCs. The CDR3 totals 11 residues. V was cut by 2 bases and J by 7 bases, with 5 bases left in between. Germline V gives CDR1 MDHEN, CDR2 SYDVKM.

The chain carries TRBV28 and TRBJ1-1; D perhaps matches TRBD1 (5 bases). The specimen was peripheral blood mononuclear cells (PBMCs), collected when the disease was refractory, from a patient treated with antithyroid drugs. The sequence derives from a female donor with Graves disease. The CDR3 spells CASSLRGEAFF. CDR3 sequence (DNA): TGTGCCAGCAGTTTAAGGGGTGAAGCTTTCTTT.